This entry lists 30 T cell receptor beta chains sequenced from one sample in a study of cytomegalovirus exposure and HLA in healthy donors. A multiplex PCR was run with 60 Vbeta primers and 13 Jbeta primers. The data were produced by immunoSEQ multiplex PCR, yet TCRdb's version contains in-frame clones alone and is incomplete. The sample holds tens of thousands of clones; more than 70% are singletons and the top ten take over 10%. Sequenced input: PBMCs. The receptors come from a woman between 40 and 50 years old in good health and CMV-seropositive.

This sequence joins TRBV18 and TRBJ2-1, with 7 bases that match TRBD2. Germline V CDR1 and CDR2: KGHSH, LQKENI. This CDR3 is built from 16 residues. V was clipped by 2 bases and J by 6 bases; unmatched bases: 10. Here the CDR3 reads CASSPDSSGMGNEQFF. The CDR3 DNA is TGTGCCAGCTCACCAGACTCTAGCGGCATGGGCAATGAGCAGTTCTTC.

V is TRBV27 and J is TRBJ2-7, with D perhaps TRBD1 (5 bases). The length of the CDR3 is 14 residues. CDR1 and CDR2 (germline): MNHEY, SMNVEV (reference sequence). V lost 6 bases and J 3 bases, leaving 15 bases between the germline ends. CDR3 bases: TGTGCCAGCAGCACCAGAGACAGCCGCTACGAGCAGTACTTC. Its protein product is CASSTRDSRYEQYF.

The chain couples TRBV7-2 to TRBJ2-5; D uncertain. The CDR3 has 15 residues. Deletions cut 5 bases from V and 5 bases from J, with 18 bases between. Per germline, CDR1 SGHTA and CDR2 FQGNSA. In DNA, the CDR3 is TGTGCCAGCAGCCTGTTAGCCGTAGGATATGAGACCCAGTACTTC. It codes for CASSLLAVGYETQYF. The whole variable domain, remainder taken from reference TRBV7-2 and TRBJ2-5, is GAGVSQSPSNKVTEKGKDVELRCDPISGHTALYWYRQSLGQGLEFLIYFQGNSAPDKSGLPSDRFSAERTGGSVSTLTIQRTQQEDSAVYLCASSLLAVGYETQYFGPGTRLLVL.

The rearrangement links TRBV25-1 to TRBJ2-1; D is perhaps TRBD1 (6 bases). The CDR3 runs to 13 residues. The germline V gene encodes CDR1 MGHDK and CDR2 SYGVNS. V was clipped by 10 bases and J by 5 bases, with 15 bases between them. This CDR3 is CAIQDRLNNEQFF. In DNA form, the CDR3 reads TGTGCCATCCAGGACAGATTAAACAATGAGCAGTTCTTC.

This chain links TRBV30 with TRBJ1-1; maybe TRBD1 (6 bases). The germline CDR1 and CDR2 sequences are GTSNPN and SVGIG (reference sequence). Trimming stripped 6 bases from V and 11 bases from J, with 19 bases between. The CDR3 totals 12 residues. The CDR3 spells CACHRDTLRAFF. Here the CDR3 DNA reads TGTGCCTGCCACAGGGACACCCTGAGGGCTTTCTTT. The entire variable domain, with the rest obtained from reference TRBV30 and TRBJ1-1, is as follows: SQTIHQWPATLVQPVGSPLSLECTVEGTSNPNLYWYRQAAGRGLQLLFYSVGIGQISSEVPQNLSASRPQDRQFILSSKKLLLSDSGFYLCACHRDTLRAFFGQGTRLTVV.

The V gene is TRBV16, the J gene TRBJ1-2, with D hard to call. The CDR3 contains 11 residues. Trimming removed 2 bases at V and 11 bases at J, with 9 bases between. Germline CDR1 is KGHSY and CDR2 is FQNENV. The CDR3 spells CASSQLIGYTF. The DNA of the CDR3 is TGTGCCAGCAGCCAACTCATCGGGTACACCTTC.

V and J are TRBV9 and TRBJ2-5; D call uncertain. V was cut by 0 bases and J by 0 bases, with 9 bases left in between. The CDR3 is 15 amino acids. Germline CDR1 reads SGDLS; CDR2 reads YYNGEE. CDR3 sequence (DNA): TGTGCCAGCAGCGTAGGAATGAGGTACCAAGAGACCCAGTACTTC. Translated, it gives CASSVGMRYQETQYF.

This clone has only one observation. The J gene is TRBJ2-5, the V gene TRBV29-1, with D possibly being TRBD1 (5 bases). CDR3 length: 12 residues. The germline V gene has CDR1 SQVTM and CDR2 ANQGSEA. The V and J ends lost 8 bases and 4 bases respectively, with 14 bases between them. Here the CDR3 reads CSFRVGLETQYF. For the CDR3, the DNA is TGCAGCTTCAGGGTGGGCCTAGAGACCCAGTACTTC.

CDR3 in DNA: TGTGCCAGCAAACGGGAAGCGGGGGGCTACGAGCAGTACTTC. Residues: CASKREAGGYEQYF. The chain employs TRBV6-1 and TRBJ2-7; 9 bases align to TRBD2. Germline V gives CDR1 MNHNS, CDR2 SASEGT. The CDR3 spans 14 residues. J was trimmed by 3 bases and V by 7 bases; bases with no gene match: 7.

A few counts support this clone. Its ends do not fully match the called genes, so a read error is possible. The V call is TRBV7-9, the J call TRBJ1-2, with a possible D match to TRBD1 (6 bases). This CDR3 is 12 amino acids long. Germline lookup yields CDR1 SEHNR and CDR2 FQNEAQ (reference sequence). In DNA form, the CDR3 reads TGTTCCAGCAGCCCCCCCGCCGCAGGGGCGGTCTTC. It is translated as CSSSPPAAGAVF.

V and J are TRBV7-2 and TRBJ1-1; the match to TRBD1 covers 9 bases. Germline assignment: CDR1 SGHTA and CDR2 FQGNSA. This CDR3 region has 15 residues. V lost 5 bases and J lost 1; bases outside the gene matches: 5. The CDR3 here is CASSTRTGANTEAFF. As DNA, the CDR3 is TGTGCCAGCAGCACCAGGACAGGGGCGAACACTGAAGCTTTCTTT. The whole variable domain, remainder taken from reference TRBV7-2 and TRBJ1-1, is GAGVSQSPSNKVTEKGKDVELRCDPISGHTALYWYRQSLGQGLEFLIYFQGNSAPDKSGLPSDRFSAERTGGSVSTLTIQRTQQEDSAVYLCASSTRTGANTEAFFGQGTRLTVV.

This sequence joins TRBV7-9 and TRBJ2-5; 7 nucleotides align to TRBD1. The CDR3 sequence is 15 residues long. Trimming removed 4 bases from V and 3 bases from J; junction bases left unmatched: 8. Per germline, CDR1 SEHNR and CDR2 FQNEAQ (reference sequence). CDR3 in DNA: TGTGCCAGCAGCTCAGGGACAGTAGTTAAAGAGACCCAGTACTTC. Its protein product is CASSSGTVVKETQYF.

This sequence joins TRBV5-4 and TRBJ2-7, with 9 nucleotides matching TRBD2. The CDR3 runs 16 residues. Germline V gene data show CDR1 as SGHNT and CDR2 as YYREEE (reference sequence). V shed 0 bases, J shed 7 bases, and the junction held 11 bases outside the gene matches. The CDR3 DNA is TGTGCCAGCAGCTTGGGATCGCTAGCGGGGTCGGTAGAGCAGTACTTC. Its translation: CASSLGSLAGSVEQYF. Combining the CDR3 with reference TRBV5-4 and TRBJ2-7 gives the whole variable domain ETGVTQSPTHLIKTRGQQVTLRCSSQSGHNTVSWYQQALGQGPQFIFQYYREEENGRGNFPPRFSGLQFPNYSSELNVNALELDDSALYLCASSLGSLAGSVEQYFGPGTRLTVT.

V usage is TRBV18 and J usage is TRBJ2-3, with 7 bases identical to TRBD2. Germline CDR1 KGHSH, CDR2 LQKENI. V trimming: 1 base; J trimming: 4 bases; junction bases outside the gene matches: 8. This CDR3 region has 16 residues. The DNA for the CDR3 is TGTGCCAGCTCACCACTCTTAACGGGAGGTCCAGATACGCAGTATTTT. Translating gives CASSPLLTGGPDTQYF.

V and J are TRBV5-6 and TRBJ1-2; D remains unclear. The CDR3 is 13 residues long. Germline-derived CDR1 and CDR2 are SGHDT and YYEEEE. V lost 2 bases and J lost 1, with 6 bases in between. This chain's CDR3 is CASSFGFNYGYTF. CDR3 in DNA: TGTGCCAGCAGCTTCGGGTTTAACTATGGCTACACCTTC.

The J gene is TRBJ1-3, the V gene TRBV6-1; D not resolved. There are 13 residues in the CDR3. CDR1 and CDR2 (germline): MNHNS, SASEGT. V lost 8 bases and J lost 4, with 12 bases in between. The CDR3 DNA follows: TGTGCCAGCTCACCAGATTGGGGAAACACCATATATTTT. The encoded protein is CASSPDWGNTIYF.

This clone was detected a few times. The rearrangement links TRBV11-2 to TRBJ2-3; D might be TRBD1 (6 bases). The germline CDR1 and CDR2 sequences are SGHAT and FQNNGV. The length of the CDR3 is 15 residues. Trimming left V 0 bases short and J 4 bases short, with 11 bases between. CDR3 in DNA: TGTGCCAGCAGCTTAGAAACGGACAGAGCAGATACGCAGTATTTT. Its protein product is CASSLETDRADTQYF.

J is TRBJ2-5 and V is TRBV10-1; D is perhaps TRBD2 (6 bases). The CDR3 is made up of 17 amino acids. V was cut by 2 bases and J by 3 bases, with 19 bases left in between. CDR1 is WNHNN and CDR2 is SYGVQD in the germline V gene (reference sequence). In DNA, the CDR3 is TGCGCCAGCAGTGAGCGATTTTCCGTGGGGACTGAAGAGACCCAGTACTTC. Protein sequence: CASSERFSVGTEETQYF.

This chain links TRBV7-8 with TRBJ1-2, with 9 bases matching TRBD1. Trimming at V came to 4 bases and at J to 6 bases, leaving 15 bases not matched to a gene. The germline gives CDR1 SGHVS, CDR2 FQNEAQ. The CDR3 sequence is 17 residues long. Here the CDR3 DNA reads TGTGCCAGCAGCTCCACCCAATGGGACAGGGTTTCACATGGCTACACCTTC. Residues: CASSSTQWDRVSHGYTF.

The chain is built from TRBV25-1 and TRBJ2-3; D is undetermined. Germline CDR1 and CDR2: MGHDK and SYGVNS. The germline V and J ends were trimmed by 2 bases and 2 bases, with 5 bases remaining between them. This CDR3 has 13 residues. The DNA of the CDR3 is TGTGCCAGCAGTGAAACTATCACAGATACGCAGTATTTT. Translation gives CASSETITDTQYF.

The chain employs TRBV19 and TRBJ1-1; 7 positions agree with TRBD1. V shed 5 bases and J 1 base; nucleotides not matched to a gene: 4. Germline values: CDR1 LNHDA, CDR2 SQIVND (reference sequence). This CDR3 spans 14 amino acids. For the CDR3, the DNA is TGTGCCAGTAGTTCGGGACAGCCGAACACTGAAGCTTTCTTT. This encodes CASSSGQPNTEAFF.

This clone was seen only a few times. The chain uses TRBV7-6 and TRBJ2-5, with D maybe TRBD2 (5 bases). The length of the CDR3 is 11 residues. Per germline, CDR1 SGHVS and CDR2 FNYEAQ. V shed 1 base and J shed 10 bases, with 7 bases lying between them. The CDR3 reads CASSLGGSQYF. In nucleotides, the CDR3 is TGTGCCAGCAGCTTAGGTGGGAGCCAGTACTTC.

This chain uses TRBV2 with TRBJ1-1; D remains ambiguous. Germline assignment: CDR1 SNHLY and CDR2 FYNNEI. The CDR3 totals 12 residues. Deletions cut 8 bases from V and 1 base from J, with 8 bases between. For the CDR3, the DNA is TGTGCCAGCGGCCAGGAGAACACTGAAGCTTTCTTT. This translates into CASGQENTEAFF.

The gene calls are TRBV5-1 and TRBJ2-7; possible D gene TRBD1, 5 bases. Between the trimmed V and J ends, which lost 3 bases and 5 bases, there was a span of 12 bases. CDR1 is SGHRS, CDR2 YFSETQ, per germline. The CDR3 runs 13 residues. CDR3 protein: CASSSQGNNEQYF. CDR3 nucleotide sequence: TGCGCCAGCAGCTCGCAGGGTAATAACGAGCAGTACTTC.

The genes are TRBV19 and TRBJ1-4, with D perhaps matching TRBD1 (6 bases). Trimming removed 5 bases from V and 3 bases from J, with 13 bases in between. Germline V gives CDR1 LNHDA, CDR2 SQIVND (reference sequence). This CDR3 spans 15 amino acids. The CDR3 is CASSFPGGSNEKLFF. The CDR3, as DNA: TGTGCCAGTAGTTTCCCGGGGGGCTCTAATGAAAAACTGTTTTTT.

The CDR3 region is CASSSKTGREMNTEAFF. CDR3 in DNA: TGTGCCAGCAGCTCTAAGACAGGGCGTGAGATGAACACTGAAGCTTTCTTT. The chain couples TRBV5-4 to TRBJ1-1; TRBD1 agrees at 7 bases. V shed 3 bases, J shed 0 bases, and the junction held 11 bases outside the gene matches. CDR1 and CDR2 (germline): SGHNT, YYREEE (reference sequence). The length of the CDR3 is 17 residues.

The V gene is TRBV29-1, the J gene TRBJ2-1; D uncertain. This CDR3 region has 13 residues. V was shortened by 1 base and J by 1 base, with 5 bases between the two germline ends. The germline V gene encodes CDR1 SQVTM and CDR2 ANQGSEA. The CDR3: CSVEVKSYNEQFF. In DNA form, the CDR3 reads TGCAGCGTTGAAGTCAAATCCTACAATGAGCAGTTCTTC.

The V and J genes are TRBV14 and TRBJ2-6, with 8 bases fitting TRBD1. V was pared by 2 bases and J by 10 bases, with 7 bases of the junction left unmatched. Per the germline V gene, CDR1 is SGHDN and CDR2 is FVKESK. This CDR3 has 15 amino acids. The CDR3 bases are TGTGCCAGCAGCCAAACCACAGGGGGTCGGAACGTCCTGACTTTC. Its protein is CASSQTTGGRNVLTF.

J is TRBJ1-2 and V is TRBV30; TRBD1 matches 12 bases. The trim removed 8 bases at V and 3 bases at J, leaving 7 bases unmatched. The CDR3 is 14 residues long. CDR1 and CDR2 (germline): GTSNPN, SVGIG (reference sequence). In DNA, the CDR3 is TGTGCCAGGGGGACAGGGGGCCTTCACTATGGCTACACCTTC. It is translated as CARGTGGLHYGYTF.

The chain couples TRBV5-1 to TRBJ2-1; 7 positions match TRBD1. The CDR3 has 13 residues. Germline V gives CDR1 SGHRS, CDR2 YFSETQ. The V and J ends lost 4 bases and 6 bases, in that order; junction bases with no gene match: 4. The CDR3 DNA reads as TGCGCCAGCAGCGGGGGACAGTCCAATGAGCAGTTCTTC. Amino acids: CASSGGQSNEQFF.